This TCR beta chain was recovered during a study of regulatory T cells in long-lasting Graves disease. Notes on the study in general: It was peripheral blood alone, not thyroid tissue, that was studied. Patients with persistent disease showed a bias toward TRBV28, TRBJ1-2 and TRBJ2-5.

Time point reported: persistent/refractory GD, antithyroid drugs over 5 years with positive TRAb. From RNA extracted from PBMCs, the TCR library was made. Germline CDR1 is SQVTM and CDR2 is ANQGSEA. The CDR3 has 11 residues. Trimming removed 0 bases at V and 6 bases at J, with 5 bases between. With respect to this clonotype: Its antigen remains unknown.

CDR3-region Arm-PCR and iRepertoire HTBI primers produced the TCR beta libraries. TCRdb ran MiXCR on the multiplex PCR reads and lists one entry per CDR3 protein. The repertoire includes 500,000 to 700,000 distinct CDR3 sequences, 30% of them detected once, and around 42% sits in the top ten. This receptor was identified in a female donor with Graves disease. This sample comprised peripheral blood mononuclear cells (PBMCs), obtained when the disease was refractory, from a patient treated with antithyroid drugs. The chain uses TRBV29-1 and TRBJ1-2; D is unresolved. CDR3 protein: CSVEDLDGYTF. CDR3 sequence (DNA): TGCAGCGTTGAAGATCTGGATGGCTACACCTTC.